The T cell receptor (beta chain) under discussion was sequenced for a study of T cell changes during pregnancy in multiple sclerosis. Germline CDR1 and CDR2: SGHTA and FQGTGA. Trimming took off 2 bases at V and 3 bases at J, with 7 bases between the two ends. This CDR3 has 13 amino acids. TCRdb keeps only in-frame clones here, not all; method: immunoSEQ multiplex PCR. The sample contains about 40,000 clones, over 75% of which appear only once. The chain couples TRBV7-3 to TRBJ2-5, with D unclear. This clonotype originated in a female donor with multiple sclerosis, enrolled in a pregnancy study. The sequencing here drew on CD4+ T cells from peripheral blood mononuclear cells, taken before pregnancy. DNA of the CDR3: TGTGCCAGCAGCTTAGACACGAAAGAGACCCAGTACTTC. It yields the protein CASSLDTKETQYF.